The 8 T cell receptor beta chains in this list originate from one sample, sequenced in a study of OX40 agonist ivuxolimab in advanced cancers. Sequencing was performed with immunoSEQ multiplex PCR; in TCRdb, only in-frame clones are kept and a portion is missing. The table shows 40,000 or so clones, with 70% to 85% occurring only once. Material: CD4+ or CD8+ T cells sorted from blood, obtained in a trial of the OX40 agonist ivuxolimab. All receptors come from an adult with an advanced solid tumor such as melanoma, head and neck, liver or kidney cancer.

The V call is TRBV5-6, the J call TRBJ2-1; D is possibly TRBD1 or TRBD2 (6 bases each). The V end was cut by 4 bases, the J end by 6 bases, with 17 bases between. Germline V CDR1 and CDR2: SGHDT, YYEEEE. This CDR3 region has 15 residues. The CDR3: CASSTGWGVFNEQFF. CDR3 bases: TGTGCCAGCAGCACAGGGTGGGGGGTTTTCAATGAGCAGTTCTTC.

This CDR3 reads CASSLVGGRGYTEAFF. The CDR3 DNA follows: TGTGCCAGCAGCTTAGTTGGGGGCAGGGGATACACTGAAGCTTTCTTT. The chain links TRBV11-2 to TRBJ1-1; maybe TRBD1 (6 bases). The ends were cut back, 1 base at V and 3 bases at J, with 15 bases in the middle. The CDR3 loop spans 16 amino acids. Germline V gives CDR1 SGHAT, CDR2 FQNNGV.

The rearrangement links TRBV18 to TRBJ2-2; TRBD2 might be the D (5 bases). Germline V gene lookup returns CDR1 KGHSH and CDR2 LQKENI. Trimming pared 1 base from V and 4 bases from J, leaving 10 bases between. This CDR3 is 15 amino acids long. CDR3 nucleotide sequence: TGTGCCAGCTCACCACAGGGAGTCGGCACCGGGGAGCTGTTTTTT. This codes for CASSPQGVGTGELFF. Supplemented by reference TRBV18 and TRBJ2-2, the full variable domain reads NAGVMQNPRHLVRRRGQEARLRCSPMKGHSHVYWYRQLPEEGLKFMVYLQKENIIDESGMPKERFSAEFPKEGPSILRIQQVVRGDSAAYFCASSPQGVGTGELFFGEGSRLTVL.

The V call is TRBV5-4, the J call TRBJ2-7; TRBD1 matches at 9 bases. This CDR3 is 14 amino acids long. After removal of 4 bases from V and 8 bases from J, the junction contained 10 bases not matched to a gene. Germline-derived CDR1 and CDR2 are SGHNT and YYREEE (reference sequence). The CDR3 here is CASSQPGQGEKQYF. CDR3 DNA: TGTGCCAGCAGCCAGCCGGGACAGGGCGAAAAGCAGTACTTC.

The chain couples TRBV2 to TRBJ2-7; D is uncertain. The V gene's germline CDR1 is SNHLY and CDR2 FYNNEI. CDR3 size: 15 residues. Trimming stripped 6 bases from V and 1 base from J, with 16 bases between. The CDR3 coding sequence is TGTGCCAGCAGGTCGGGTTTAGGGATTTCCTACGAGCAGTACTTC. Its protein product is CASRSGLGISYEQYF.

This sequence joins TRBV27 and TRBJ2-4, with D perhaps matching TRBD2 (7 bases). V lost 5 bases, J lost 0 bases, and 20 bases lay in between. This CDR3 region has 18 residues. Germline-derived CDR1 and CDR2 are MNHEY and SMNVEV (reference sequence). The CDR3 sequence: CASSLGQGGGIAKNIQYF. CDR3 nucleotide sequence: TGTGCCAGCAGTCTGGGGCAGGGAGGGGGGATAGCCAAAAACATTCAGTACTTC.

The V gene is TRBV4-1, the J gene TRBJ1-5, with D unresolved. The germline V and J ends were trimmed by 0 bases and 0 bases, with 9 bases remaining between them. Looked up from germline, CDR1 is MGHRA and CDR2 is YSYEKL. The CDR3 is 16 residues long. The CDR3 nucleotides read TGCGCCAGCAGCCAAGAGGAAAATTATAGCAATCAGCCCCAGCATTTT. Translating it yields CASSQEENYSNQPQHF.

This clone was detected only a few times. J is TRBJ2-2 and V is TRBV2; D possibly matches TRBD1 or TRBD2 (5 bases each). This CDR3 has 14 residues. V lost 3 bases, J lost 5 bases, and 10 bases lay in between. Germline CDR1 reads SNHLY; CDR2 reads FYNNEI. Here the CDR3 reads CASSESGLTGELFF. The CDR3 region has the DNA TGTGCCAGCAGTGAGTCGGGGCTGACCGGGGAGCTGTTTTTT.